This T cell receptor (beta chain) is from a study of blood T cell repertoires in COVID-19. The wider study: Samples taken during acute and convalescent COVID-19 were collected in the United States, Italy and Spain. PBMCs, B-cell-depleted T cells, or T cells were the source of the cDNA or gDNA that made up the material.

Germline V gene sequence: CDR1 MNHEY, CDR2 SVGAGI. This CDR3 is 16 amino acids long. The V and J ends lost 2 bases and 6 bases, in that order; junction bases with no gene match: 7. In the original workflow: Reference gene primer amplification gave estimated nucleated cell counts. Profiling relied on immunoSEQ multiplex PCR, and the TCRdb table lists in-frame clones only, not all of them. From that table come the V and J calls and clone size; the DNA was used to work out D and trimming. The table shows approximately 200,000 clones, with around 88% occurring only once. The chain employs TRBV6-5 and TRBJ2-7, with TRBD2 matching 13 bases. This TCR derives from a man aged 18-30 years with active or convalescent COVID-19. The sequenced sample consisted of peripheral blood. For the CDR3, the DNA is TGTGCCAGCAGTTACCGGACTAGCGGGAGACCGCCCGAGCAGTACTTC. This translates into CASSYRTSGRPPEQYF.